This TCR beta chain was identified in a study of T-cell memory formation after mild COVID-19. At the level of the study: Largely, the TCR clusters proved donor specific. General observations from the study: Balance between CD4 and CD8 was seen in clones contracting day 15 to 85, and a CD4+ lean was seen in later expanders.

Barcoded TCR alpha and TCR beta cDNA libraries with UMIs came from 5'RACE using constant-segment primers. TCRdb ran MiXCR on the 5' RACE reads and lists one entry per CDR3 protein. The sample shows roughly 300,000 distinct CDR3 sequences, 15% to 20% of them seen only once. As regards this clonotype: Its specificity is not known.

V lost 10 bases and J lost 5; bases outside the gene matches: 5. The CDR3 is 13 amino acids. Germline V lookup: CDR1 ENHRY, CDR2 SYGVKD. V usage is TRBV10-3 and J usage is TRBJ2-3; 11 positions match TRBD2. The sequencing sample was made of PBMCs or a T cell subset sorted from them (not recorded which). This clonotype was obtained from a man aged 18 to 29 who had mild COVID-19 (a few samples of this study predate the infection). Cell type and time point are not known. The CDR3 DNA reads TGTGCCACTCAGACTAGCGGGGTAGATACGCAGTATTTT. It codes for CATQTSGVDTQYF.